A selection of T cell receptor beta chains follows, all from one sample in a study of CD8 T cells in ankylosing spondylitis. MiXCR, run by TCRdb on the 5' RACE reads, gives a single entry per CDR3 protein. The sample has some 33,000 distinct CDR3 sequences; 13% to 15% are singletons. The sequenced sample was blood. These receptor sequences come from a male donor with ankylosing spondylitis or in good health (not recorded which). Both conserved end residues are part of each CDR3. D genes are given only for firm matches. Clone size appears in some rows only: once, few, many, or a class for an expanded clone.

d_call | j_call | clone_size | v_call | cdr3_nt | cdr3_aa
NA | TRBJ1-1 | few | TRBV29-1 | TGCAGCGTCTCGACATCGAACACTGAAGCTTTCTTT | CSVSTSNTEAFF
TRBD2 | TRBJ2-2 | few | TRBV6-4 | TGTGCCAGCAGTGACTCTGGGACTAGCCCTAACACCGGGGAGCTGTTTTTT | CASSDSGTSPNTGELFF
TRBD1 | TRBJ2-6 | few | TRBV2 | TGTGCCAGCAGTGAAGGAGGCGGGACAGGGGAATTTTTC | CASSEGGGTGEFF
NA | TRBJ2-1 | few | TRBV24-1 | TGTGCCACCAGGAGCTACAATGAGCAGTTCTTC | CATRSYNEQFF
TRBD1 | TRBJ2-2 | few | TRBV7-2 | TGTGCCAGCAGCCCGACAGGGGCCCGGTCGCTGTTTTTT | CASSPTGARSLFF
NA | TRBJ1-4 | NA | TRBV28 | TGTGCCAGCAAGGCGACAGGAGTTAATGAAAAACTGTTTTTT | CASKATGVNEKLFF
NA | TRBJ1-4 | NA | TRBV5-6 | TGTGCCAGCAGCTTGAGGGCTAGGGGGGCGCGGGAAAAACTGTTTTTT | CASSLRARGAREKLFF
TRBD1 | TRBJ1-1 | NA | TRBV5-1 | TGCGCCAGCAGCTTGATGGGACAGGGAGGCACTGAAGCTTTCTTT | CASSLMGQGGTEAFF
TRBD2 | TRBJ2-3 | NA | TRBV7-2 | TGTGCCAGCAGCTTAAATGGCGGGGGGGCCGAGGGCACAGATACGCAGTATTTT | CASSLNGGGAEGTDTQYF
NA | TRBJ2-1 | many | TRBV27 | TGTGCCAGCAATCGCGGTGGGGGGCCGGTCAATGAGCAGTTCTTC | CASNRGGGPVNEQFF
TRBD1 | TRBJ2-7 | few | TRBV20-1 | TGCAGTGCTAGCTCCAGGGGGACGGGAGAGCAGTACTTC | CSASSRGTGEQYF